This T cell receptor (beta chain) is drawn from a study of CD8+CD57+ T cells in acquired aplastic anemia. Study-wide results and caveats: A significant difference in CD8+ Simpson's diversity between patients and controls was not found.

Trimming stripped 3 bases from V and 10 bases from J, with 12 bases between. The germline CDR1 and CDR2 sequences are SGHVS and FQNEAQ. The CDR3 totals 13 residues. TCR beta VDJ combinations and CDR3 sequences were profiled from genomic DNA. A single record per CDR3 protein comes from TCRdb applying MiXCR to the reads. The top ten hold more than 0.95% of the sample, which has about 220,000 distinct CDR3 sequences, 34% seen once. On this clonotype: The antigen remains undetermined. This may come from a read error, since a much larger clone is one base off.

The sample taken for sequencing was sorted CD4+, CD8+, or CD8+CD57+ T cells (not recorded which) from PBMCs. The chain links TRBV7-8 to TRBJ1-4; D is perhaps TRBD1 (6 bases). The receptor comes from a human donor in good health, serving as a control. The CDR3 DNA reads TGTGCCAGCAGCTTTCAAGCGGACAGAAAACTGTTTTTT. Residues: CASSFQADRKLFF.